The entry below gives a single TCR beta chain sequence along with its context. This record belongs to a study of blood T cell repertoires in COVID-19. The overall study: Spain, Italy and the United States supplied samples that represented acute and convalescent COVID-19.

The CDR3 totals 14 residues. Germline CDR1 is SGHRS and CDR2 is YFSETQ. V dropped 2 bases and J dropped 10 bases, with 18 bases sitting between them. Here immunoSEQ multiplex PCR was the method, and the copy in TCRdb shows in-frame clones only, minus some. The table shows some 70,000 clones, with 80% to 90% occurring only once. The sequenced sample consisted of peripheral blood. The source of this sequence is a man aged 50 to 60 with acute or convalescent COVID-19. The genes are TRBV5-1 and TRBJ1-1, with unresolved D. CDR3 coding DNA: TGCGCCAGCAGCTTAGGGAGTACCAACCTCGGAGCTTTCTTT. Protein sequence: CASSLGSTNLGAFF.